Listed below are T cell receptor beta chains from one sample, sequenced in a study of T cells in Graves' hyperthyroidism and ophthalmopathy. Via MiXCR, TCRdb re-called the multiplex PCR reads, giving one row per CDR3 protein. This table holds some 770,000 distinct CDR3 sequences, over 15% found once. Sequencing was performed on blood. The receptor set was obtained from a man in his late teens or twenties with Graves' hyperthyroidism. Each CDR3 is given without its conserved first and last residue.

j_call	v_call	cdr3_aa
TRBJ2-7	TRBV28	ASSVAGGPDEQY
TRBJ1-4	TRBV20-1	SASHGREELF
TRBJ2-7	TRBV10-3	AISEGTHEQY
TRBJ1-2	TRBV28	ASSLSTGFYGYT
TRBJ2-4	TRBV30	AWSVRGGSTKNIQY
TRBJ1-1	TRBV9	ASSAGTGATEAF
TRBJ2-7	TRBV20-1	SARPKLAGTTYEQY
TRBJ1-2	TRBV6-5	ASSYTGTGGYT
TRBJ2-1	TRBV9	ASSTGLRGSSGNEQF
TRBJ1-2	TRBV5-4	ASSLVGQGNDYGYT
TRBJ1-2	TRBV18	ASTQGIYGYT
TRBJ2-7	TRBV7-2	ASIPGQGSYEQY
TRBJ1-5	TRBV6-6	ASSYSGSNQPQH
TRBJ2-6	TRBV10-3	AIGGGSGANVLT
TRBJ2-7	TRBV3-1	ASSPRVDEQY
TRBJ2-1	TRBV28	ASSFGTYNEQF
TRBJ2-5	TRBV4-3	ASSQGPLETQY
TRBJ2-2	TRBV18	ASSRLRDENTGELF
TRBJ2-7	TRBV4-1	ASSHPGGYEQY
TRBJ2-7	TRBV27	ASSLQGQGALEQY
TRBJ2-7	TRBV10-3	AIRSQGDGDEQY
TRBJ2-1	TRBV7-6	ASSPRGRDAEQF
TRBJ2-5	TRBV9	ASSVGGMEGETQY
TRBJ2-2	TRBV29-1	SVLRPGVGTGELF
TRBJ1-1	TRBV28	ASTLGQIEAF
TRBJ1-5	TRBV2	ASGWDRRNQPQH
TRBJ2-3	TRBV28	ASSKGTPDTQY
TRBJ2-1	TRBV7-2	ASSLELAGVNEQF
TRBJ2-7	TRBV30	AWSVRLKGEQY